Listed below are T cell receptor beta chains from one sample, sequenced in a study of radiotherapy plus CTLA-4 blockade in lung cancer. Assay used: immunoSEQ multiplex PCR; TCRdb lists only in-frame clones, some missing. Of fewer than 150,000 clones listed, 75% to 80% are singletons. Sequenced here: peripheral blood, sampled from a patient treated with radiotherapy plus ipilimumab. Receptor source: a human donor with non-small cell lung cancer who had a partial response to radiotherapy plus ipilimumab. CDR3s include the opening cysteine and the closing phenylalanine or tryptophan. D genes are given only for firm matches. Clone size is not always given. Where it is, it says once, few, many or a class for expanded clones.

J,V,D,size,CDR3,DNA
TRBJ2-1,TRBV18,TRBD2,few,CASSPIPEGTSGSSYNEQFF,TGTGCCAGCTCACCTATACCGGAGGGGACTAGCGGAAGCTCCTACAATGAGCAGTTCTTC
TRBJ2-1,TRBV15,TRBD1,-,CATSRDGRGYGDEQFF,TGTGCCACCAGCAGAGATGGCAGGGGGTATGGCGATGAGCAGTTCTTC
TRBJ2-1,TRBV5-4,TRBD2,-,CASSLGAGAAYNEQFF,TGTGCCAGCAGCTTGGGGGCGGGAGCCGCCTACAATGAGCAGTTCTTC
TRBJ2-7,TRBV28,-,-,CASSYRQAYEQYF,TGTGCCAGCAGTTACAGACAAGCCTACGAGCAGTACTTC
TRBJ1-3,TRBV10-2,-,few,CASEEGSSGNTIYF,TGCGCCAGCGAGGAGGGAAGTTCTGGAAACACCATATATTTT
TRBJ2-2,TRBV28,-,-,CASRQGYGTGELFF,TGTGCCAGCAGGCAGGGGTACGGCACTGGGGAGCTGTTTTTT
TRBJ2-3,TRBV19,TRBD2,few,CASSIDSGRITDTQYF,TGTGCCAGTAGTATCGATAGCGGGAGGATCACAGATACGCAGTATTTT
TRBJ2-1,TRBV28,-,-,CASSLYGADEQFF,TGTGCCAGCAGTTTGTATGGGGCCGATGAGCAGTTCTTC
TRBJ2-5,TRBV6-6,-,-,CASSRGLIKETQYF,TGTGCCAGCAGCCGCGGACTAATTAAAGAGACCCAGTACTTC
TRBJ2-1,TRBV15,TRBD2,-,CATRGTSGRVSYNEQFF,TGTGCCACCCGCGGGACTAGCGGGAGAGTCTCCTACAATGAGCAGTTCTTC
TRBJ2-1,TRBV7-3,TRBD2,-,CASSPHPGLAYNEQFF,TGTGCCAGCAGCCCCCACCCCGGACTAGCCTACAATGAGCAGTTCTTC
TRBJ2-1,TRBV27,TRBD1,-,CASSTGTDYNEQFF,TGTGCCAGCAGCACCGGGACAGACTACAATGAGCAGTTCTTC
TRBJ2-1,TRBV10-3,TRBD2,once,CAISELAGSSYNEQFF,TGTGCCATCAGTGAGTTAGCGGGGAGCTCCTACAATGAGCAGTTCTTC
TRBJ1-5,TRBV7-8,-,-,CASSRGGDRRNQPQHF,TGTGCCAGCAGCCGGGGCGGGGATCGGCGCAATCAGCCCCAGCATTTT
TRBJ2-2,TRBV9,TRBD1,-,CASSGGTGGNTGELFF,TGTGCCAGCAGCGGGGGGACAGGGGGAAACACCGGGGAGCTGTTTTTT
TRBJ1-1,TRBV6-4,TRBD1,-,CASSGNRGGRAFF,TGTGCCAGCAGTGGAAACAGGGGGGGAAGGGCTTTCTTT
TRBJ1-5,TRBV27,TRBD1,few,CASSPLGTGGNQPQHF,TGTGCCAGCAGTCCACTTGGGACAGGTGGCAATCAGCCCCAGCATTTT
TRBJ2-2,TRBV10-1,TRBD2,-,CASSTSGLAGLGAGELFF,TGCGCCAGCAGCACTTCGGGACTAGCGGGATTAGGAGCCGGGGAGCTGTTTTTT
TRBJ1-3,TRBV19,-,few,CATRTVSGNTIYF,TGTGCCACCAGGACAGTCTCTGGAAACACCATATATTTT
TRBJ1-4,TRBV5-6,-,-,CASSLDMNEKLFF,TGTGCCAGCAGCTTGGATATGAATGAAAAACTGTTTTTT
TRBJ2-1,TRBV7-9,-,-,CEAETSYNEQFF,TGTGAGGCGGAGACCTCCTACAATGAGCAGTTCTTC
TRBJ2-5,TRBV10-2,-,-,CASSESSQTQYF,TGCGCCAGCAGTGAGTCGAGCCAGACCCAGTACTTC
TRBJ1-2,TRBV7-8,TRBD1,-,CASSLETGWGYGYTF,TGTGCCAGCAGCTTAGAGACAGGGTGGGGCTATGGCTACACCTTC
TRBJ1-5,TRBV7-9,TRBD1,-,CASSLGQGSNQPQHF,TGTGCCAGCAGCTTGGGACAGGGATCCAATCAGCCCCAGCATTTT
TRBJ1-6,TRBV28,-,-,CASSLQQNNSPLHF,TGTGCCAGCAGTTTACAACAGAATAATTCACCCCTCCACTTT
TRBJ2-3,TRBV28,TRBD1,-,CASSPRKGTGTDTQYF,TGTGCCAGCAGTCCGCGTAAGGGGACAGGCACAGATACGCAGTATTTT
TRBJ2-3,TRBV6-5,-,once,CASSYRSGTDTQYF,TGTGCCAGCAGTTATCGGTCGGGTACAGATACGCAGTATTTT
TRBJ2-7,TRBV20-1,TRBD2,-,CSAWGGYEQYF,TGCAGTGCTTGGGGGGGGTACGAGCAGTACTTC
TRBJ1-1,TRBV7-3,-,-,CASSPDGEGTEAFF,TGTGCCAGCAGCCCCGATGGGGAGGGGACTGAAGCTTTCTTT
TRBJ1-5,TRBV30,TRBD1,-,CAWSASGTGAGQPQHF,TGTGCCTGGAGTGCCTCCGGGACAGGGGCGGGACAGCCCCAGCATTTT
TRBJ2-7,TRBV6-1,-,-,CASSRFSDTTYEQYF,TGTGCCAGCAGTCGTTTCTCGGACACCACCTACGAGCAGTACTTC
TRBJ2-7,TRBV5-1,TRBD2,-,CASSLDAGAPLGEQYF,TGCGCCAGCAGCTTGGATGCGGGAGCCCCCCTGGGGGAGCAGTACTTC
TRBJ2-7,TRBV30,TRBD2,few,CAWMPSGSIYEQYF,TGTGCCTGGATGCCTAGCGGGAGCATATACGAGCAGTACTTC
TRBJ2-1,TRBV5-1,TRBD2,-,CASSIGRLAETLYNEQFF,TGCGCCAGCAGCATTGGTAGACTAGCGGAGACACTTTACAATGAGCAGTTCTTC
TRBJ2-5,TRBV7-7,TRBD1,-,CASSLRSAGGPQETQYF,TGTGCTAGCAGCTTAAGATCCGCAGGGGGCCCCCAAGAGACCCAGTACTTC
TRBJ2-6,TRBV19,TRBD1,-,CASSIGTGFESGANVLTF,TGTGCCAGTAGTATCGGGACAGGATTTGAGTCTGGGGCCAACGTCCTGACTTTC